The rows below give T cell receptor beta chains drawn from one sample of a study of regulatory T cells in long-lasting Graves disease. In TCRdb, the multiplex PCR reads were re-called with MiXCR into one record per CDR3 protein. This table has approximately 540,000 distinct CDR3 sequences, more than 10% appearing once. In addition, the sample was reused for a study of T cells in Graves' hyperthyroidism and ophthalmopathy.

The input for sequencing was peripheral blood mononuclear cells (PBMCs), taken at new diagnosis, from a patient treated with antithyroid drugs. These receptors all come from a woman in her 30s with Graves disease. Each CDR3 is given without its conserved first and last residue.

V	J	CDR3
TRBV20-1	TRBJ1-2	SARDPSRGNYGYT
TRBV28	TRBJ1-2	ASSPPSTWGYT
TRBV4-1	TRBJ2-2	ASSQDYGFPGELF
TRBV27	TRBJ1-1	ASSRATEGYTEAF
TRBV6-1	TRBJ2-5	ASSEQVGGAEETQY
TRBV28	TRBJ1-6	ASSETGDSPLH
TRBV6-5	TRBJ1-1	ASSRRGTGGGVNTEAF
TRBV5-5	TRBJ2-3	ASRRGIGDTQY
TRBV18	TRBJ2-1	ASSRVDNEQF
TRBV27	TRBJ2-2	ASSLSIGGNTGELF
TRBV5-1	TRBJ2-7	ASSLGGFVGEQY
TRBV27	TRBJ1-1	ASSIFAGTEAF
TRBV28	TRBJ2-1	ASRPGLGAYNEQF
TRBV10-3	TRBJ1-2	AIFQGQLYGYT
TRBV7-2	TRBJ1-5	ASSFIRLADRGNQPQH
TRBV28	TRBJ2-7	ATLSSYEQY
TRBV15	TRBJ2-2	AAGEYGGNTGELF
TRBV7-2	TRBJ2-7	ASSTQGRSYEQY
TRBV2	TRBJ2-5	AVRGTSGSSETQY
TRBV5-1	TRBJ1-1	ASSARWGTGSTEAF
TRBV20-1	TRBJ2-3	SARGGTSGSALDTQY
TRBV11-2	TRBJ2-1	ASSLERGDEQF